This T cell receptor (beta chain) was recorded in a study of T cells in Graves' hyperthyroidism and ophthalmopathy. Amplified TCR beta CDR3 regions derived from RNA transcripts. When the TCR CDR3 underwent first-round RT-PCR, the HTBI primer set was used. TCRdb re-called the multiplex PCR reads through MiXCR, storing one row per CDR3 protein. The data hold hundreds of thousands of distinct CDR3 sequences, with 35% to 40% observed a single time. The CDR3 spans 16 residues. Trimming cost V 5 bases and J 4 bases; bases outside gene matches: 8. Germline V gene data show CDR1 as SGHTA and CDR2 as FQGNSA. This chain links TRBV7-2 with TRBJ2-5, with 12 positions matching TRBD1. This sequence originates from a man between 18 and 29 years old with Graves' hyperthyroidism. The sample comprised blood. CDR3: CASSPVGTGGTETQYF. The DNA for the CDR3 is TGTGCCAGCAGCCCCGTAGGGACAGGGGGCACAGAGACCCAGTACTTC.